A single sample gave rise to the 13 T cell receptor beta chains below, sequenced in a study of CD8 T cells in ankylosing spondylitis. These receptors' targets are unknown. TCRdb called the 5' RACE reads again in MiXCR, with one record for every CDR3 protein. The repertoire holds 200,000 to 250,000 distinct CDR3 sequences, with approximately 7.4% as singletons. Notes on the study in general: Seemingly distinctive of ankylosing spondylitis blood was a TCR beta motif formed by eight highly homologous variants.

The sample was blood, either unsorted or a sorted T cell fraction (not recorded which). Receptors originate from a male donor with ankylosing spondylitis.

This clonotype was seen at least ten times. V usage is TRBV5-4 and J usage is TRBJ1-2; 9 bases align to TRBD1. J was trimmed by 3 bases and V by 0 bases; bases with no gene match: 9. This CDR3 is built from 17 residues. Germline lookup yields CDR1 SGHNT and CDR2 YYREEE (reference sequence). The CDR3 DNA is TGTGCCAGCAGCTTGGACTTACGGACAGGGGACGACTATGGCTACACCTTC. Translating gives CASSLDLRTGDDYGYTF.

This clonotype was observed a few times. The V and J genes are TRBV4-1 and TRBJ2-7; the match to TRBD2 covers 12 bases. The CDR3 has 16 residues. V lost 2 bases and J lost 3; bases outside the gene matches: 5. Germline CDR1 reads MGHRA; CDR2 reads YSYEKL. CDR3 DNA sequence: TGCGCCAGCAGCCAATTCCTAGCGGGAGGGATCTACGAGCAGTACTTC. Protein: CASSQFLAGGIYEQYF.

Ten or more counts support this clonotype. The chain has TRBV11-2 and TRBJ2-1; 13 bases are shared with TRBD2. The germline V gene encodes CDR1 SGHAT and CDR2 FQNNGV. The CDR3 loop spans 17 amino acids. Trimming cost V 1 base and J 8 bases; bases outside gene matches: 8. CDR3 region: CASSLARTSGSSDEQFF. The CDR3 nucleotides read TGTGCCAGCAGCTTAGCCCGGACTAGCGGGAGTTCTGATGAGCAGTTCTTC.

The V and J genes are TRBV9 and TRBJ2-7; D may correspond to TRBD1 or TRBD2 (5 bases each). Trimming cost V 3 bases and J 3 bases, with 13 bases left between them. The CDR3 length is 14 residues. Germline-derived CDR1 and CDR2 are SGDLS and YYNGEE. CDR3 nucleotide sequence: TGTGCCAGCAGCGCCGGGACGCATTTCTACGAGCAGTACTTC. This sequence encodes CASSAGTHFYEQYF.

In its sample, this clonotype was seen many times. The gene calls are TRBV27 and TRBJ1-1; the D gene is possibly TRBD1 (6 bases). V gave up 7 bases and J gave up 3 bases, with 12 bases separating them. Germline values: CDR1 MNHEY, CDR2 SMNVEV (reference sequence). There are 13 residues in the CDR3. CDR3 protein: CASKGGLDTEAFF. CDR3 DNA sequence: TGTGCCAGCAAGGGGGGGCTGGACACTGAAGCTTTCTTT.

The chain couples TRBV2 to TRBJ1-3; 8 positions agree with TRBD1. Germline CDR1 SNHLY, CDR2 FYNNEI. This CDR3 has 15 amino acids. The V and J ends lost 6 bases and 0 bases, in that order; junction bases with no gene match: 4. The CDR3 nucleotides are TGTGCCAGCAGAGACAGGGGCCCCTCTGGAAACACCATATATTTT. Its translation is CASRDRGPSGNTIYF.

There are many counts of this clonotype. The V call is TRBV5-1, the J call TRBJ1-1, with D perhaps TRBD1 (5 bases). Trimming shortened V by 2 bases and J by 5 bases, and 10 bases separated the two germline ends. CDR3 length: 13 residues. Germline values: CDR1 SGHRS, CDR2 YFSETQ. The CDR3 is CASSFGTETEAFF. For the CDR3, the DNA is TGCGCCAGCAGCTTCGGGACTGAGACTGAAGCTTTCTTT.

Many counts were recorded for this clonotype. This CDR3 is CASSVGQDRGSDTGELFF. DNA of the CDR3: TGTGCCAGCAGCGTTGGTCAGGACAGGGGTTCCGACACCGGGGAGCTGTTTTTT. V usage is TRBV9 and J usage is TRBJ2-2, with TRBD1 matching over 9 bases. The J segment lost 3 bases and the V segment lost 2 bases, leaving 11 bases of the junction unmatched. Germline V lookup: CDR1 SGDLS, CDR2 YYNGEE. The CDR3 spans 18 residues.

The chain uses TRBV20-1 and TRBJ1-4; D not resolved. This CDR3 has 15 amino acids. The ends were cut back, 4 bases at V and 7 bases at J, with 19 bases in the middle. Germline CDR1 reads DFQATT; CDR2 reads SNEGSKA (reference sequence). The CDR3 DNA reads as TGCAGTGCTACCCGGGAACTCTACGGGGTTGAAAAACTGTTTTTT. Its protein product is CSATRELYGVEKLFF.

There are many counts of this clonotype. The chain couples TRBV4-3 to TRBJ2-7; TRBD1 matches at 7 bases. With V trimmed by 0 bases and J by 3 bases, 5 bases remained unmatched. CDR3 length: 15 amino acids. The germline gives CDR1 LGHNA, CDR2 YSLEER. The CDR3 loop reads CASSQEAGGSYEQYF. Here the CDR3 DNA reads TGCGCCAGCAGCCAAGAGGCAGGGGGAAGCTACGAGCAGTACTTC.

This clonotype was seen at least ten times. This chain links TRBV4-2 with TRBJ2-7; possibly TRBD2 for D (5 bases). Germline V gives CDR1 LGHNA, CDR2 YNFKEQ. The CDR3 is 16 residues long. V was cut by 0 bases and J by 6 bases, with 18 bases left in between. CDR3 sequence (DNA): TGTGCCAGCAGCCAAGAGAGGGATTCGGGTTCGGGCGAGCAGTACTTC. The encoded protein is CASSQERDSGSGEQYF.

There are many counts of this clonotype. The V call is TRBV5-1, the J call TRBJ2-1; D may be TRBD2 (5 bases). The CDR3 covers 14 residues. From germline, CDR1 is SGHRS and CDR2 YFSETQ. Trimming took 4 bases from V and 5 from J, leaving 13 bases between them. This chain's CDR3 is CASSLNWGDNEQFF. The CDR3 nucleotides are TGCGCCAGCAGCCTTAACTGGGGAGACAATGAGCAGTTCTTC.

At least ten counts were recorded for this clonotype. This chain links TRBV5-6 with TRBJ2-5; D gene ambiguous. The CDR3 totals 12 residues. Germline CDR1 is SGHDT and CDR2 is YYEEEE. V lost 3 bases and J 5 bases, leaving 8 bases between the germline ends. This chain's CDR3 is CASSYDSETQYF. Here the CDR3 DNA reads TGTGCCAGCAGCTATGATTCGGAGACCCAGTACTTC.